The 12 T cell receptor beta chains presented below share a single source sample, sequenced in a study of CD8 T cells in Susac syndrome. Reverse transcription of about 0.5 to 1 ug RNA was carried out with random hexamers. One entry per CDR3 protein results from TCRdb running MiXCR on the immunoSEQ multiplex PCR reads. The repertoire holds about 100,000 distinct CDR3 sequences, with about 95% as singletons. The sample comprised CD8+ T cells from PBMCs. The receptors stem from a human donor with Susac syndrome.

The V call is TRBV10-3, the J call TRBJ1-2, with D uncertain. V lost 0 bases, J lost 4 bases, and 9 bases lay in between. Germline V CDR1 and CDR2: ENHRY, SYGVKD. This CDR3 has 14 residues. CDR3: CAISESVGAYGYTF. The CDR3 DNA sequence: TGTGCCATCAGTGAGTCTGTAGGAGCCTATGGCTACACCTTC.

This sequence joins TRBV12-3 or TRBV12-4 and TRBJ2-5, with 9 bases that match TRBD1. V shed 6 bases and J 1 base; nucleotides not matched to a gene: 12. The CDR3 has 17 residues. The CDR3 region has the DNA TGTGCCAGCAGCCTTTTCTGGGACAGGGCCTTCCAAGAGACCCAGTACTTC. Translating it yields CASSLFWDRAFQETQYF.

This chain uses TRBV4-1 with TRBJ1-4; unclear D gene. Germline V lookup: CDR1 MGHRA, CDR2 YSYEKL. The V gene lost 2 bases and the J gene lost 2 bases, with 12 bases spanning the gap. The CDR3 runs to 16 residues. The chain's CDR3 is CASSQHTFATNEKLFF. In DNA, the CDR3 is TGCGCCAGCAGCCAACACACTTTCGCGACTAATGAAAAACTGTTTTTT.

This clonotype showed up just once. The gene calls are TRBV28 and TRBJ2-5; D might be TRBD1 or TRBD2, each matching 5 bases. CDR1 MDHEN and CDR2 SYDVKM come from the germline V gene. The CDR3 length is 15 residues. V gave up 7 bases and J gave up 0 bases, with 15 bases separating them. The CDR3 reads CASTQPGRDQETQYF. The CDR3 DNA reads TGTGCCAGCACCCAGCCGGGACGGGACCAAGAGACCCAGTACTTC.

The chain employs TRBV28 and TRBJ1-2; D is undetermined. This CDR3 spans 13 amino acids. The germline V and J ends were trimmed by 3 bases and 7 bases, with 12 bases remaining between them. Germline CDR1 is MDHEN and CDR2 is SYDVKM. CDR3 loop: CASSFGSVRGYTF. CDR3 nucleotides: TGTGCCAGCAGTTTCGGGTCAGTACGTGGCTACACCTTC.

The gene calls are TRBV20-1 and TRBJ1-1; no clear D gene. Deletions cut 0 bases from V and 5 bases from J, with 13 bases between. The V gene's germline CDR1 is DFQATT and CDR2 SNEGSKA (reference sequence). This CDR3 contains 14 residues. This CDR3 reads CSARDPRTDTEAFF. CDR3 nucleotides: TGCAGTGCTAGAGATCCCAGGACGGATACTGAAGCTTTCTTT.

The rearrangement uses TRBV2 and TRBJ2-5; possibly TRBD2 for D (6 bases). V was clipped by 5 bases and J by 2 bases, with 15 bases between them. The CDR3 has 15 amino acids. Germline V gene data show CDR1 as SNHLY and CDR2 as FYNNEI. CDR3 in amino acids: CASSKRATIQETQYF. DNA of the CDR3: TGTGCCAGCAGTAAGCGGGCTACCATTCAAGAGACCCAGTACTTC.

This chain connects TRBV7-9 to TRBJ2-7; 9 bases are shared with TRBD2. CDR3 length: 16 residues. V was clipped by 4 bases and J by 5 bases; unmatched bases: 12. Germline V gives CDR1 SEHNR, CDR2 FQNEAQ (reference sequence). CDR3 sequence (DNA): TGTGCCAGCAGCTCCCTTATAGCGGGAGCTAACAACGAGCAGTACTTC. Protein sequence: CASSSLIAGANNEQYF.

V and J are TRBV12-3 or TRBV12-4 and TRBJ2-7, with D possibly TRBD1 on 6 matching bases. Trimming took off 4 bases at V and 6 bases at J, with 10 bases between the two ends. The CDR3 covers 12 residues. CDR3 region: CASSWGPSEQYF. DNA of the CDR3: TGTGCCAGCAGTTGGGGGCCCTCCGAGCAGTACTTC.

This rearrangement joins TRBV7-9 to TRBJ1-3, with D uncertain. V lost 5 bases and J 2 bases, leaving 10 bases between the germline ends. Looked up from germline, CDR1 is SEHNR and CDR2 is FQNEAQ (reference sequence). The CDR3 is 14 residues long. CDR3 sequence reads: CASSHETAGNTIYF. The CDR3 DNA sequence: TGTGCCAGCAGCCACGAAACGGCTGGAAACACCATATATTTT.

The gene calls are TRBV18 and TRBJ1-2; a weak D match, TRBD1 (5 bases). The germline gives CDR1 KGHSH, CDR2 LQKENI. Trimming pared 3 bases from V and 3 bases from J, leaving 17 bases between. There are 16 residues in the CDR3. CDR3 coding DNA: TGTGCCAGCTCACCGGCACCGGCCGCGACAGACTATGGCTACACCTTC. It codes for CASSPAPAATDYGYTF.

This chain joins TRBV5-1 and TRBJ2-7, with unresolved D. V lost 2 bases, J lost 0 bases, and 3 bases lay in between. The germline V gene has CDR1 SGHRS and CDR2 YFSETQ. The CDR3 consists of 12 residues. DNA of the CDR3: TGCGCCAGCAGCTTAAACTCCTACGAGCAGTACTTC. It encodes CASSLNSYEQYF. Using reference TRBV5-1 and TRBJ2-7 for the parts outside the CDR3, the full variable domain is KAGVTQTPRYLIKTRGQQVTLSCSPISGHRSVSWYQQTPGQGLQFLFEYFSETQRNKGNFPGRFSGRQFSNSRSEMNVSTLELGDSALYLCASSLNSYEQYFGPGTRLTVT.